Each of the 5 T cell receptor beta chains below was sequenced from the same sample in a study of metastatic and nonmetastatic thyroid tumors. TCRdb re-called the PCR reads via MiXCR. The sample records tens of thousands of clones, approximately 15% being singletons. No treatment of any kind had been given to any patient before thyroid surgery. The sequencing sample was made of blood. The source of these receptors is a male donor with papillary thyroid cancer or a benign thyroid nodule (not recorded which). Some clones in this sample may be carry-over from other donors' samples.

This clone was counted between two and nine times. The rearrangement joins TRBV28 to TRBJ1-2; 7 bases agree with TRBD1. V gave up 4 bases and J gave up 8 bases; unmatched junction bases: 10. Germline V gene data show CDR1 as MDHEN and CDR2 as SYDVKM. This CDR3 has 14 residues. The CDR3 nucleotides are TGTGCCAGCAGTTCGGTATTCAGGGGGAGCGGCTACACCTTC. Translation: CASSSVFRGSGYTF.

There are many counts of this clone. V gene TRBV20-1 combines with J gene TRBJ1-5; D may be TRBD1 (6 bases). Trimming left V 5 bases short and J 1 base short, with 12 bases between. This CDR3 contains 14 residues. The germline CDR1 and CDR2 sequences are DFQATT and SNEGSKA (reference sequence). The CDR3 region has the DNA TGCAGTGCTCCAACAGGGAAAAGCAATCAGCCCCAGCATTTT. This gives the protein CSAPTGKSNQPQHF.

This clone showed up many times. This chain uses TRBV19 with TRBJ2-5; 10 positions agree with TRBD1. Germline V gene sequence: CDR1 LNHDA, CDR2 SQIVND (reference sequence). The V and J ends lost 4 bases and 2 bases, in that order; junction bases with no gene match: 7. This CDR3 contains 16 residues. CDR3 amino acids: CASSRGTGVLQETQYF. The CDR3 DNA sequence: TGTGCCAGTAGTAGGGGGACAGGGGTTCTTCAAGAGACCCAGTACTTC.

At least ten counts were recorded for this clone. The genes are TRBV12-3 or TRBV12-4 and TRBJ2-1; tentatively, D is TRBD2 (6 bases). Trimming removed 5 bases at V and 3 bases at J, with 17 bases between. The CDR3 spans 16 residues. The DNA for the CDR3 is TGTGCCAGCAGTCGCCGAGGAGGGGCGGACTACAATGAGCAGTTCTTC. Translation: CASSRRGGADYNEQFF.

About this clone: A read error is likely, as this CDR3 ends without the conserved phenylalanine or tryptophan. This chain connects TRBV12-3 or TRBV12-4 to TRBJ2-3, with D tentatively TRBD2 (7 bases). With 6 bases removed from V and 5 bases from J, the gap between germline ends came to 18 bases. The CDR3 is 15 amino acids. CDR3 sequence reads: CASSPGGRGVDTQYL. The CDR3 DNA reads as TGTGCCAGCAGCCCCGGGGGGCGAGGGGTAGATACGCAGTATCTT.